This TCR beta chain was sequenced in a study of OX40 agonist ivuxolimab in advanced cancers. Some clones are missing from TCRdb's copy, which holds only in-frame ones; the method was immunoSEQ multiplex PCR. In the table there are tens of thousands of clones, 80% to 95% of which are singletons. The CDR3 consists of 16 residues. Trimming removed 0 bases at V and 6 bases at J, with 18 bases between. Germline assignment: CDR1 MNHEY and CDR2 SMNVEV (reference sequence). Sequencing was performed on CD4+ or CD8+ T cells sorted from blood, taken in a trial of the OX40 agonist ivuxolimab. V usage is TRBV27 and J usage is TRBJ2-7; D gene uncertain. This TCR was recovered from an adult with an advanced solid tumor such as melanoma, head and neck, liver or kidney cancer. The CDR3 loop reads CASSLSGLYPGIEQYF. Written as DNA, the CDR3 is TGTGCCAGCAGTTTATCGGGGTTATACCCAGGAATCGAGCAGTACTTC.